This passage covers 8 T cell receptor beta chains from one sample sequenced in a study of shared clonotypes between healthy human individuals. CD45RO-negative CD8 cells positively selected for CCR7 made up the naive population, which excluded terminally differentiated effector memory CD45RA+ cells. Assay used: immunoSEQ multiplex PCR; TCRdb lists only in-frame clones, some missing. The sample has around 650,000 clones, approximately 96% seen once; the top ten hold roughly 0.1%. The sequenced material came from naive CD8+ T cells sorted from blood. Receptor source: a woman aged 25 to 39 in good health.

The CDR3: CASSFGTEQYF. DNA for the CDR3: TGTGCCAGCAGTTTTGGCACCGAGCAGTACTTC. V gene TRBV27 combines with J gene TRBJ2-7; no definite D call. V dropped 3 bases and J dropped 6 bases, with 6 bases sitting between them. CDR1 is MNHEY, CDR2 SMNVEV, per germline (reference sequence). CDR3 length equals 11 residues.

The CDR3 is CASSFRLDGELFF. In nucleotides, the CDR3 is TGTGCCAGCAGTTTTCGGCTGGACGGGGAGCTGTTTTTT. The chain uses TRBV28 and TRBJ2-2; D ambiguous. From germline, CDR1 is MDHEN and CDR2 SYDVKM. Trimming left V 3 bases short and J 7 bases short, with 9 bases between. This CDR3 spans 13 amino acids.

CDR3 DNA: TGTGCCAGCAGTGCGGGACTAGCTGGTTCCTACGAGCAGTACTTC. The encoded protein is CASSAGLAGSYEQYF. The rearrangement uses TRBV2 and TRBJ2-7, with 9 bases fitting TRBD2. J lost 1 base, V lost 4 bases, and 5 bases had no gene match. Germline-derived CDR1 and CDR2 are SNHLY and FYNNEI. The CDR3 runs 15 residues.

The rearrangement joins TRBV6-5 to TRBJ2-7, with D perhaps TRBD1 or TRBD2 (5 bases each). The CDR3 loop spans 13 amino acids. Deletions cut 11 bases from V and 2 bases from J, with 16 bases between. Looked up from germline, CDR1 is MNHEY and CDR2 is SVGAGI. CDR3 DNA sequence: TGTGCCTGCCGGGACCGAAAAGCCTACGAGCAGTACTTC. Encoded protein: CACRDRKAYEQYF.

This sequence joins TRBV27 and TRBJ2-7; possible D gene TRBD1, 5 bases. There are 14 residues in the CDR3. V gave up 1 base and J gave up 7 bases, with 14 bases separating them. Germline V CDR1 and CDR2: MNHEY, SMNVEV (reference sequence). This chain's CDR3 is CASSLFSPQDEQYF. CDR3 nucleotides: TGTGCCAGCAGTTTATTTTCACCACAGGATGAGCAGTACTTC.

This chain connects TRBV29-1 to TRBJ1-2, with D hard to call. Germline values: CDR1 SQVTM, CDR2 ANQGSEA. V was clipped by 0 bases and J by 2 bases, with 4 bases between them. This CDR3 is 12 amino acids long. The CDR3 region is CSVEDLNYGYTF. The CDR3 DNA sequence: TGCAGCGTTGAAGATCTAAACTATGGCTACACCTTC.

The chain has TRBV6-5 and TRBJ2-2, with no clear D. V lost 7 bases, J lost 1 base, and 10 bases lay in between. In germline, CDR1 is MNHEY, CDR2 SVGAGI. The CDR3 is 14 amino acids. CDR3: CASTASLNTGELFF. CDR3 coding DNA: TGTGCCAGCACAGCCTCCTTGAACACCGGGGAGCTGTTTTTT.

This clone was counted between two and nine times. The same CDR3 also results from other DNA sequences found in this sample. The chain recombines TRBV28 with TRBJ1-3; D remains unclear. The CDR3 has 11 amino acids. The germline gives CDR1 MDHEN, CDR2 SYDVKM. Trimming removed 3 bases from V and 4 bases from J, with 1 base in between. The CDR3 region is CASSFGNTIYF. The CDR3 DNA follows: TGTGCCAGCAGTTTCGGAAACACCATATATTTT.